The 7 T cell receptor beta chains reported below all come from one sample, sequenced in a study of regulatory T cells in long-lasting Graves disease. As for time point: newly diagnosed GD, antithyroid drugs for less than 3 months. PBMC-derived RNA was used for the TCR library. Arm-PCR of CDR3 regions and iRepertoire HTBI primers were the basis on which TCR beta libraries were built. From the multiplex PCR reads, TCRdb called clonotypes with MiXCR, one entry per CDR3 protein. The table lists over 350,000 distinct CDR3 sequences, about 15% of them singletons. This sample also belongs to another study, concerning T cells in Graves' hyperthyroidism and ophthalmopathy.

Source: peripheral blood mononuclear cells (PBMCs), taken at new diagnosis, from a patient treated with antithyroid drugs. The receptors were gathered from a woman aged 45-60 years with Graves disease.

The sample holds many counts of this clonotype. This chain links TRBV10-3 with TRBJ2-7; TRBD2 agrees at 9 bases. The CDR3 totals 15 residues. Trimming took 4 bases from V and 7 from J; bases not matched to a gene: 11. Looked up from germline, CDR1 is ENHRY and CDR2 is SYGVKD. The CDR3 spells CAISVEASGAGEQYF. The CDR3 DNA follows: TGTGCCATCAGTGTCGAGGCTAGCGGGGCAGGGGAGCAGTACTTC.

This clonotype was counted at least ten times. This chain links TRBV6-1 with TRBJ2-7, with 9 nucleotides matching TRBD2. The germline gives CDR1 MNHNS, CDR2 SASEGT. Losses at the gene ends were 5 bases for V and 6 bases for J; bases not matched to a gene: 11. This CDR3 contains 15 residues. CDR3 sequence reads: CASSTASGVLPEQYF. The CDR3, as DNA: TGTGCCAGCAGTACAGCTAGCGGGGTCCTCCCCGAGCAGTACTTC.

DNA of the CDR3: TGCGCCAGCAGCAGACGACAGGGCGGTAATTCACCCCTCCACTTT. This codes for CASSRRQGGNSPLHF. The V gene is TRBV5-1, the J gene TRBJ1-6; TRBD1 aligns across 7 bases. The ends lost 4 bases at V and 6 bases at J; junction bases unmatched: 7. Germline V gene sequence: CDR1 SGHRS, CDR2 YFSETQ. The CDR3 has 15 amino acids.

The V call is TRBV5-1, the J call TRBJ2-3, with 8 bases fitting TRBD2. The CDR3 has 15 amino acids. Germline loops: CDR1 SGHRS, CDR2 YFSETQ. V trimming: 5 bases; J trimming: 2 bases; junction bases outside the gene matches: 7. As DNA, the CDR3 is TGCGCCAGCAGAGAGCGGGAGACCTTCACAGATACGCAGTATTTT. The encoded protein is CASRERETFTDTQYF.

This chain links TRBV5-1 with TRBJ2-1, with TRBD2 matching over 12 bases. The germline CDR1 and CDR2 sequences are SGHRS and YFSETQ. V was pared by 5 bases and J by 5 bases, with 5 bases of the junction left unmatched. The CDR3 length is 15 residues. The CDR3 protein is CASRTTSGSNNEQFF. The CDR3, as DNA: TGCGCCAGCAGAACGACTAGCGGGAGTAACAATGAGCAGTTCTTC.

The chain combines TRBV7-3 with TRBJ2-5; no clear D gene. The CDR3 has 12 amino acids. Germline CDR1 SGHTA, CDR2 FQGTGA. The V end lost 5 bases, the J end lost 8 bases, and 12 bases lay between the germline ends. Here the CDR3 reads CASSEVGKTQYF. CDR3 DNA sequence: TGTGCCAGCAGCGAAGTAGGAAAAACCCAGTACTTC.

This clonotype was found a few times. The J gene is TRBJ1-5, the V gene TRBV4-1, with D maybe TRBD1 (5 bases). The CDR3 loop spans 15 amino acids. Trimming pared 1 base from V and 5 bases from J, leaving 12 bases between. Germline CDR1 and CDR2: MGHRA and YSYEKL. CDR3 sequence (DNA): TGCGCCAGCAGCCAAGTGGGGGGGGAGGATCAGCCCCAGCATTTT. Its protein is CASSQVGGEDQPQHF.